Listed below are T cell receptor beta chains from one sample, sequenced in a study of T cell responses to AZD1222 COVID-19 vaccine. The method was immunoSEQ multiplex PCR; TCRdb's version includes in-frame clones alone and lacks a portion of them. The table has over 120,000 clones, approximately 94% seen once; the top ten hold over 8%. Sequences were derived from peripheral blood, sampled on day 0 of AZD1222 vaccination. The receptors shown here come from an adult in good health. Both conserved end residues are part of each CDR3. Fields, in order: clone size, D gene, J gene, V gene, CDR3 protein, CDR3 DNA. The D gene is left open where the match is weak. Size values are once, few and many counts, or a class for expanded clones, and some rows have none.

clone size: .; D gene: .; J gene: TRBJ1-4; V gene: TRBV4-1; CDR3 protein: CASSQDREKLFF; CDR3 DNA: TGCGCCAGCAGCCAAGATCGGGAAAAACTGTTTTTT
clone size: once; D gene: TRBD1; J gene: TRBJ1-4; V gene: TRBV19; CDR3 protein: CASSKAGQGSSTNEKLFF; CDR3 DNA: TGTGCCAGTAGTAAAGCCGGACAGGGGAGTTCAACTAATGAAAAACTGTTTTTT
clone size: .; D gene: .; J gene: TRBJ1-2; V gene: TRBV7-9; CDR3 protein: CASSPDGRGYTF; CDR3 DNA: TGTGCCAGCAGTCCCGATGGACGCGGCTACACCTTC
clone size: .; D gene: .; J gene: TRBJ1-5; V gene: TRBV29-1; CDR3 protein: CSAAAGTGNQPQHF; CDR3 DNA: TGCAGCGCCGCAGCCGGGACGGGGAATCAGCCCCAGCATTTT
clone size: .; D gene: TRBD1; J gene: TRBJ1-2; V gene: TRBV10-3; CDR3 protein: CAISGSTGEGYTF; CDR3 DNA: TGTGCCATCAGTGGCTCAACAGGGGAGGGCTACACCTTC
clone size: .; D gene: .; J gene: TRBJ1-4; V gene: TRBV7-8; CDR3 protein: CASSSVGNEKLFF; CDR3 DNA: TGTGCCAGCAGCTCCGTGGGAAATGAAAAACTGTTTTTT
clone size: .; D gene: TRBD1; J gene: TRBJ1-1; V gene: TRBV28; CDR3 protein: CASSLGTGNTEAFF; CDR3 DNA: TGTGCCAGCAGTTTAGGGACAGGGAACACTGAAGCTTTCTTT
clone size: .; D gene: .; J gene: TRBJ2-2; V gene: TRBV5-6; CDR3 protein: CASSLEPNTGELFF; CDR3 DNA: TGTGCCAGCAGCTTAGAGCCGAACACCGGGGAGCTGTTTTTT
clone size: .; D gene: .; J gene: TRBJ1-3; V gene: TRBV12-3/TRBV12-4; CDR3 protein: CASNRQGRNTIYF; CDR3 DNA: TGTGCCAGCAATCGGCAGGGTAGGAACACCATATATTTT
clone size: .; D gene: TRBD1; J gene: TRBJ1-6; V gene: TRBV28; CDR3 protein: CASVPGQSNSPLHF; CDR3 DNA: TGTGCCAGCGTTCCGGGACAGAGTAATTCACCCCTCCACTTT
clone size: .; D gene: .; J gene: TRBJ2-3; V gene: TRBV5-4; CDR3 protein: CASSLGLGDGTDTQYF; CDR3 DNA: TGTGCCAGCAGCTTGGGTCTAGGGGATGGCACAGATACGCAGTATTTT
clone size: .; D gene: TRBD1; J gene: TRBJ1-1; V gene: TRBV5-6; CDR3 protein: CASSNRGGTEAFF; CDR3 DNA: TGTGCCAGCAGCAACAGGGGCGGGACTGAAGCTTTCTTT
clone size: .; D gene: .; J gene: TRBJ1-5; V gene: TRBV7-2; CDR3 protein: CASSGGQPNQPQHF; CDR3 DNA: TGTGCCAGCAGCGGGGGACAACCCAATCAGCCCCAGCATTTT
clone size: .; D gene: .; J gene: TRBJ1-2; V gene: TRBV3-1/TRBV3-2; CDR3 protein: CASSQDSGYGYTF; CDR3 DNA: TGTGCCAGCAGCCAAGATTCAGGGTATGGCTACACCTTC
clone size: once; D gene: TRBD2; J gene: TRBJ2-2; V gene: TRBV9; CDR3 protein: CASSLSSGGLWTGELFF; CDR3 DNA: TGTGCCAGCAGCCTATCTAGCGGGGGGCTGTGGACCGGGGAGCTGTTTTTT
clone size: .; D gene: .; J gene: TRBJ1-1; V gene: TRBV5-1; CDR3 protein: CASSLDPNPEAFF; CDR3 DNA: TGCGCCAGCAGCTTGGACCCGAATCCTGAAGCTTTCTTT
clone size: .; D gene: .; J gene: TRBJ2-7; V gene: TRBV6-6; CDR3 protein: CASSYRHEQYF; CDR3 DNA: TGTGCCAGCAGTTACCGACACGAGCAGTACTTC
clone size: .; D gene: TRBD2; J gene: TRBJ2-3; V gene: TRBV14; CDR3 protein: CASSLTSGGADTQYF; CDR3 DNA: TGTGCCAGCAGCCTGACTAGCGGGGGGGCAGATACGCAGTATTTT
clone size: .; D gene: TRBD1; J gene: TRBJ1-1; V gene: TRBV5-6; CDR3 protein: CASSGTGSYTEAFF; CDR3 DNA: TGTGCCAGCAGCGGGACAGGGAGCTACACTGAAGCTTTCTTT
clone size: .; D gene: .; J gene: TRBJ1-4; V gene: TRBV28; CDR3 protein: CASGPGGARNLRKLFF; CDR3 DNA: TGTGCCAGCGGCCCGGGAGGGGCCCGCAATCTTCGTAAACTGTTTTTT
clone size: .; D gene: TRBD2; J gene: TRBJ2-3; V gene: TRBV6-5; CDR3 protein: CASSPGGPSTDTQYF; CDR3 DNA: TGTGCCAGCAGCCCGGGGGGGCCTAGCACAGATACGCAGTATTTT
clone size: .; D gene: .; J gene: TRBJ2-7; V gene: TRBV4-2; CDR3 protein: CASSQELGVSYYEQYF; CDR3 DNA: TGTGCCAGCAGCCAAGAATTAGGGGTGTCGTACTACGAGCAGTACTTC
clone size: once; D gene: .; J gene: TRBJ1-1; V gene: TRBV14; CDR3 protein: CASSQGGGEAFF; CDR3 DNA: TGTGCCAGCAGCCAAGGAGGCGGTGAAGCTTTCTTT
clone size: .; D gene: .; J gene: TRBJ2-2; V gene: TRBV5-1; CDR3 protein: CASSNVGGTGELFF; CDR3 DNA: TGCGCCAGCAGCAACGTCGGGGGCACCGGGGAGCTGTTTTTT
clone size: .; D gene: .; J gene: TRBJ1-4; V gene: TRBV9; CDR3 protein: CASRAWETTNEKLFF; CDR3 DNA: TGTGCCAGCAGAGCCTGGGAGACAACTAATGAAAAACTGTTTTTT
clone size: .; D gene: TRBD2; J gene: TRBJ2-1; V gene: TRBV6-5; CDR3 protein: CASRNGLAGYNEQFF; CDR3 DNA: TGTGCCAGCAGGAATGGACTAGCGGGCTACAATGAGCAGTTCTTC